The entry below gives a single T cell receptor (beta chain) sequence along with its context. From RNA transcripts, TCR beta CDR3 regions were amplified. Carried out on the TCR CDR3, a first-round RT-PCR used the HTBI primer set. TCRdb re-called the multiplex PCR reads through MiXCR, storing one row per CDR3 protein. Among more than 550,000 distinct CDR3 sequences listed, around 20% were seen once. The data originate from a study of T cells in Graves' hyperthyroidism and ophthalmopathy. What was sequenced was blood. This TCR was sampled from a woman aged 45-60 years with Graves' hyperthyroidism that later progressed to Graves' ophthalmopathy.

For the CDR3, the DNA is TGTGCCAGCAGCGAGGGGGACCTTAATGAAAAACTGTTTTTT. Translation: CASSEGDLNEKLFF. The J gene is TRBJ1-4, the V gene TRBV9; D perhaps matches TRBD1 (6 bases). Germline assignment: CDR1 SGDLS and CDR2 YYNGEE. Trimming removed 3 bases from V and 4 bases from J, with 10 bases in between. The CDR3 covers 14 residues.